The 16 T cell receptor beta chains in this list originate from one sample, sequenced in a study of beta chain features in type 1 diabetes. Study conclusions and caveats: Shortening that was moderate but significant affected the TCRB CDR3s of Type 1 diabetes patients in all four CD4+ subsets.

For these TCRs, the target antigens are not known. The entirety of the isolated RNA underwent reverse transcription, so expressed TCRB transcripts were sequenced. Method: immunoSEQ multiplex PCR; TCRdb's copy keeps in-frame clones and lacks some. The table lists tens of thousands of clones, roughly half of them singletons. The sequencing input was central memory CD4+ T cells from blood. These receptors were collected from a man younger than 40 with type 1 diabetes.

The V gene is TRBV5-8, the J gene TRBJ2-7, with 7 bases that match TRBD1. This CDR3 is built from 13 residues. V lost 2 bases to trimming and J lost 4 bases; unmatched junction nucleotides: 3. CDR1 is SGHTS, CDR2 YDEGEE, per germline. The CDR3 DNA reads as TGTGCCAGCAGCTTCAGGACAGGATACGAGCAGTACTTC. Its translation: CASSFRTGYEQYF.

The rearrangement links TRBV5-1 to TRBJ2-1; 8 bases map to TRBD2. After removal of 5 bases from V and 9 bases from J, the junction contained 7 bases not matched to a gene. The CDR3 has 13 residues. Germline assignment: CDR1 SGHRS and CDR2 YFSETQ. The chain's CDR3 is CASRSGSSGEQFF. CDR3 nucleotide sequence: TGCGCCAGCAGGAGCGGGAGTTCAGGTGAGCAGTTCTTC.

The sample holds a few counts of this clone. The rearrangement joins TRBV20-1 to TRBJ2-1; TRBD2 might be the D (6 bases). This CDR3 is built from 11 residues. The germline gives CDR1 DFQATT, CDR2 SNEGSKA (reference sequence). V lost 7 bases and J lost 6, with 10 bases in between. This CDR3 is CSVEGLNEQFF. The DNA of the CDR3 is TGCAGTGTGGAGGGCCTCAATGAGCAGTTCTTC.

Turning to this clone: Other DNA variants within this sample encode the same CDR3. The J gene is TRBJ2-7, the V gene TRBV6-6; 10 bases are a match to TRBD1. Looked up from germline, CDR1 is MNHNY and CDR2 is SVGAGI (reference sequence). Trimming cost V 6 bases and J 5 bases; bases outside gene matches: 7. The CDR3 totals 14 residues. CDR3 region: CASRNRQGADEQYF. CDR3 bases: TGTGCCAGCAGGAACAGACAGGGGGCTGACGAGCAGTACTTC.

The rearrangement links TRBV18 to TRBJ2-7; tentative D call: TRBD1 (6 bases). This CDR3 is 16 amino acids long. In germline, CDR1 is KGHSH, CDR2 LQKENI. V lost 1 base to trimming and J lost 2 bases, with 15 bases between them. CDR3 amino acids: CASSPLWGLSTYEQYF. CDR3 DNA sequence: TGTGCCAGCTCACCACTTTGGGGGCTGTCGACCTACGAGCAGTACTTC.

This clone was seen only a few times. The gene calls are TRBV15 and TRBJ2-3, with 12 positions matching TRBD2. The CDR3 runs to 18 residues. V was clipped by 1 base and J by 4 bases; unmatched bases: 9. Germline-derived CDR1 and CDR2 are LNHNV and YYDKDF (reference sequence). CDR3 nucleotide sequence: TGTGCCACCAGCAGAGTCGGCTGGACTAGCGGGGTCCCAGATACGCAGTATTTT. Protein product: CATSRVGWTSGVPDTQYF.

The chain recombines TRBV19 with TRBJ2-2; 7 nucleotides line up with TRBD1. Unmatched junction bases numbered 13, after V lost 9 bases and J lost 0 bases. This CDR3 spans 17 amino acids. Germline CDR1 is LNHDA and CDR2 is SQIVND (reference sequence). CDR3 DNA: TGTGCCAGCCACAGGGGAATGAAGGGGGCGAACACCGGGGAGCTGTTTTTT. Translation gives CASHRGMKGANTGELFF.

The CDR3 nucleotides read TGCAGCGTTGAAGCCTACCAGCGGGAGTTCTACAATGAGCAGTTCTTC. Translating gives CSVEAYQREFYNEQFF. The V gene is TRBV29-1, the J gene TRBJ2-1; the match to TRBD2 covers 8 bases. Trimming removed 1 base from V and 3 bases from J; junction bases left unmatched: 8. This CDR3 has 16 residues. Looked up from germline, CDR1 is SQVTM and CDR2 is ANQGSEA.

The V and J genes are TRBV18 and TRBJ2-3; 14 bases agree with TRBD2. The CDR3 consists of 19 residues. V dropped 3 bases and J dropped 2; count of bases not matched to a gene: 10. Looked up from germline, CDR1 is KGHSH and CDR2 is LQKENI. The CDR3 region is CASSPARGLAGASTDTQYF. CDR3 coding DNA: TGTGCCAGCTCACCCGCCCGGGGACTAGCGGGGGCTTCCACAGATACGCAGTATTTT.

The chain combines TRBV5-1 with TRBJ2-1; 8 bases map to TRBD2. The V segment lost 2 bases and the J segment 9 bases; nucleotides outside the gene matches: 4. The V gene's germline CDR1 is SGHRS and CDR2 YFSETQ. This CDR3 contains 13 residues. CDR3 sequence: CASSLGSGVEQFF. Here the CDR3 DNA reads TGCGCCAGCAGCTTAGGTAGCGGGGTTGAGCAGTTCTTC.

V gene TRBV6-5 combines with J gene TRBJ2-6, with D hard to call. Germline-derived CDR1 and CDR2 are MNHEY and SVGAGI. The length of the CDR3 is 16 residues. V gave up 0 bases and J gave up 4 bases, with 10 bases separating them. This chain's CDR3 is CASSYSPVSGANVLTF. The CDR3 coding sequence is TGTGCCAGCAGTTACTCCCCAGTCTCAGGGGCCAACGTCCTGACTTTC.

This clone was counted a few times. The CDR3 loop is CAIDDRDSLNTGELFF. CDR3 DNA: TGTGCCATCGACGACCGGGACTCCCTAAACACCGGGGAGCTGTTTTTT. The V call is TRBV7-9, the J call TRBJ2-2, with D possibly TRBD2 on 6 matching bases. Trimming stripped 10 bases from V and 2 bases from J, with 20 bases between. This CDR3 spans 16 amino acids. Germline assignment: CDR1 SEHNR and CDR2 FQNEAQ (reference sequence). Based on the CDR3 plus reference TRBV7-9 and TRBJ2-2, the full variable domain is DTGVSQNPRHKITKRGQNVTFRCDPISEHNRLYWYRQTLGQGPEFLTYFQNEAQLEKSRLLSDRFSAERPKGSFSTLEIQRTEQGDSAMYLCAIDDRDSLNTGELFFGEGSRLTVL.

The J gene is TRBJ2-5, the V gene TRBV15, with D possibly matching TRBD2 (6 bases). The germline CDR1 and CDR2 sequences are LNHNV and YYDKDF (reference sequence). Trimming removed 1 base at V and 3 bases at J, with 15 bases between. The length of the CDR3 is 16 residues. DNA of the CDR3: TGTGCCACCAGCAGAGGAGACACCTCGGGGGAAGAGACCCAGTACTTC. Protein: CATSRGDTSGEETQYF.

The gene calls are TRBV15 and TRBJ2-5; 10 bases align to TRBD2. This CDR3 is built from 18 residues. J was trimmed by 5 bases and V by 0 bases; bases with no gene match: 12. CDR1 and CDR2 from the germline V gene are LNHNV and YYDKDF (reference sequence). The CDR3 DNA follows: TGTGCCACCAGCAGAGATATTTCGCTAGCGGGAGAGGGGGAGACCCAGTACTTC. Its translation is CATSRDISLAGEGETQYF.

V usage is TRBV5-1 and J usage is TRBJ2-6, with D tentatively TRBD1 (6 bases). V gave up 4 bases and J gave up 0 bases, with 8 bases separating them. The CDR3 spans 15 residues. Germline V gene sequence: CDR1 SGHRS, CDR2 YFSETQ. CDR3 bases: TGCGCCAGCAGCGTGGACAGCTCTGGGGCCAACGTCCTGACTTTC. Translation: CASSVDSSGANVLTF.

This CDR3 is CASSPSGTGYGGYTF. The CDR3 nucleotides read TGTGCCAGCAGCCCATCCGGGACAGGGTATGGGGGCTACACCTTC. The chain is built from TRBV7-8 and TRBJ1-2; 9 bases fit TRBD1. The CDR3 totals 15 residues. Germline assignment: CDR1 SGHVS and CDR2 FQNEAQ. V shed 5 bases, J shed 8 bases, and the junction held 12 bases outside the gene matches.